This TCR beta chain is from a study of radiation and T cells in renal cell carcinoma. Profiled with immunoSEQ multiplex PCR; TCRdb holds only in-frame clones, not every one. The sample lists around 86,000 clones, 65% to 90% occurring once. Germline CDR1 reads SGHNT; CDR2 reads YYREEE (reference sequence). Trimming removed 3 bases from V and 5 bases from J, with 11 bases in between. The CDR3 covers 13 residues. The time point here: blood 2 weeks post-SBRT. Treatment noted: 15 Gy SBRT to primary tumor, nephrectomy 4 weeks later. V and J are TRBV5-4 and TRBJ2-5; D remains ambiguous. Sample: blood, taken from a patient whose treatment included radiotherapy and nephrectomy. The TCR comes from a woman aged 50 to 60 with renal cell carcinoma. CDR3 region: CASSSRPAETQYF. CDR3 sequence (DNA): TGTGCCAGCAGCTCGAGACCGGCGGAGACCCAGTACTTC.